The T cell receptor (beta chain) described here comes from a study of blood T cell repertoires in COVID-19. Original processing methods: By means of reference gene primer amplification, nucleated cell counts were estimated. Here immunoSEQ multiplex PCR was the method, and the copy in TCRdb shows in-frame clones only, minus some. The V and J calls and clone size come from that table; D and trimming were worked out from the DNA. The table records approximately 150,000 clones, roughly four fifths of them present only once. The length of the CDR3 is 16 residues. Losses at the gene ends were 0 bases for V and 4 bases for J; bases not matched to a gene: 6. Germline V CDR1 and CDR2: LGHNA, YNFKEQ.

The genes are TRBV4-2 and TRBJ1-2, with TRBD1 identical over 9 bases. The sequencing sample was made of peripheral blood. This TCR came from a human donor in a cohort sampled during active COVID-19. This chain's CDR3 is CASSQDPDRGGYGYTF. CDR3 nucleotide sequence: TGTGCCAGCAGCCAAGATCCGGACAGGGGTGGCTATGGCTACACCTTC.